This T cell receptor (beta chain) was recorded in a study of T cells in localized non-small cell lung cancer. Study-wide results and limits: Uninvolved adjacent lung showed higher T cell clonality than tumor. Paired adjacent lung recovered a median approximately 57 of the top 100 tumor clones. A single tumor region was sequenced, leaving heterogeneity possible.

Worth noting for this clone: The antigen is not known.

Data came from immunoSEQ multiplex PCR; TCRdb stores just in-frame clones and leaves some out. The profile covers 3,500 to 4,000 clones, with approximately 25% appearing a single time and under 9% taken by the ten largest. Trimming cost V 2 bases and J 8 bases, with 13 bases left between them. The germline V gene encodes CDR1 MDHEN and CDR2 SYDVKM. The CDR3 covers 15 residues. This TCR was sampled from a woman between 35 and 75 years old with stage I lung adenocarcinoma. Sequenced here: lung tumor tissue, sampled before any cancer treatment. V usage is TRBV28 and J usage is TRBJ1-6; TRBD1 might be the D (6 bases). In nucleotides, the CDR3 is TGTGCCAGCAGTTTAAGGGGGACCAGGGATTCACCCCTCCACTTT. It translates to CASSLRGTRDSPLHF.